These 31 T cell receptor beta chains were sequenced from one sample in a study of T cell repertoires in ileal Crohn's disease. Measured with immunoSEQ multiplex PCR; TCRdb has only the in-frame clones, and not every one. This table holds about 9,000 clones, approximately 80% found once. Time point specified: neoterminal ileum biopsy at postoperative endoscopy, about 6 months after surgery. The source material was ileal tissue. The origin of the receptors is an adult with Crohn's disease.

The chain has TRBV25-1 and TRBJ2-2, with D possibly being TRBD1 (6 bases). V lost 4 bases to trimming and J lost 5 bases, with 14 bases between them. Germline CDR1 is MGHDK and CDR2 is SYGVNS. This CDR3 is built from 15 residues. DNA of the CDR3: TGTGCCAGCAGTGGATGGACAGAGCTTACCGGGGAGCTGTTTTTT. Translating it yields CASSGWTELTGELFF. The full variable domain, in which reference TRBV25-1 and TRBJ2-2 provide the parts outside the CDR3, is EADIYQTPRYLVIGTGKKITLECSQTMGHDKMYWYQQDPGMELHLIHYSYGVNSTEKGDLSSESTVSRIRTEHFPLTLESARPSHTSQYLCASSGWTELTGELFFGEGSRLTVL.

This clone was counted a few times. This rearrangement joins TRBV28 to TRBJ2-4; TRBD1 matches 8 bases. The CDR3 covers 15 residues. Germline V lookup: CDR1 MDHEN, CDR2 SYDVKM. J was trimmed by 4 bases and V by 3 bases; bases with no gene match: 5. CDR3 amino acids: CASSFLDREKNIQYF. Written as DNA, the CDR3 is TGTGCCAGCAGTTTTTTGGACAGGGAGAAAAACATTCAGTACTTC.

The chain is built from TRBV6-6 and TRBJ1-2; no definite D call. CDR1 is MNHNY and CDR2 is SVGAGI in the germline V gene (reference sequence). The CDR3 covers 15 residues. Trimming left V 5 bases short and J 4 bases short, with 17 bases between. The CDR3 coding sequence is TGTGCCAGCAGTCTGGTAGGTGATAGCGGCTATGGCTACACCTTC. It is translated as CASSLVGDSGYGYTF.

This chain uses TRBV30 with TRBJ2-7; the D gene is possibly TRBD2 (6 bases). The germline V gene has CDR1 GTSNPN and CDR2 SVGIG (reference sequence). V was trimmed by 0 bases and J by 4 bases, leaving 13 bases between them. This CDR3 has 14 residues. CDR3 DNA: TGTGCCTGGAGTGTGGGGGGAGGTGGTTACGAGCAGTACTTC. This gives the protein CAWSVGGGGYEQYF.

The V and J genes are TRBV9 and TRBJ1-1; no reliable D call. This CDR3 contains 15 residues. Deletions cut 3 bases from V and 5 bases from J, with 17 bases between. Germline CDR1 SGDLS, CDR2 YYNGEE. The CDR3 DNA follows: TGTGCCAGCAGCGGACGCTCCGGGGTGTTAACTGAAGCTTTCTTT. Translated, it gives CASSGRSGVLTEAFF.

The chain links TRBV7-2 to TRBJ2-1; 8 bases are shared with TRBD1. Germline V gene sequence: CDR1 SGHTA, CDR2 FQGNSA. V lost 5 bases to trimming and J lost 9 bases; unmatched junction nucleotides: 6. This CDR3 has 13 amino acids. CDR3 bases: TGTGCCAGCAGCGTAGACAGGGGAAGTGAGCAGTTCTTC. This sequence encodes CASSVDRGSEQFF.

This sequence joins TRBV7-2 and TRBJ1-1; maybe TRBD1 (5 bases). V lost 8 bases, J lost 1 base, and 17 bases lay in between. The V gene's germline CDR1 is SGHTA and CDR2 FQGNSA. CDR3 size: 15 residues. CDR3 sequence: CASAAGYQGNTEAFF. CDR3 coding DNA: TGTGCCAGCGCCGCTGGGTATCAGGGGAACACTGAAGCTTTCTTT.

This clone has just one count. The chain recombines TRBV5-4 with TRBJ1-2; D not certain. Germline CDR1 is SGHNT and CDR2 is YYREEE (reference sequence). CDR3 size: 15 residues. Trimming took 0 bases from V and 6 from J, leaving 15 bases between them. Here the CDR3 DNA reads TGTGCCAGCAGCTTGGATGCGGGAACCCTGGATGGCTACACCTTC. It yields the protein CASSLDAGTLDGYTF.

V is TRBV30 and J is TRBJ2-4, with 7 bases that match TRBD1. After removal of 3 bases from V and 3 bases from J, the junction contained 11 bases not matched to a gene. Per germline, CDR1 GTSNPN and CDR2 SVGIG (reference sequence). This CDR3 is built from 16 residues. The CDR3 DNA follows: TGTGCCTGGAGCGACAGGGATCGAGTAGGCAAAAACATTCAGTACTTC. The encoded protein is CAWSDRDRVGKNIQYF. Drawing the rest from reference TRBV30 and TRBJ2-4, the complete variable domain is SQTIHQWPATLVQPVGSPLSLECTVEGTSNPNLYWYRQAAGRGLQLLFYSVGIGQISSEVPQNLSASRPQDRQFILSSKKLLLSDSGFYLCAWSDRDRVGKNIQYFGAGTRLSVL.

The chain links TRBV28 to TRBJ2-7, with 8 bases fitting TRBD1. J was trimmed by 3 bases and V by 6 bases; bases with no gene match: 1. This CDR3 contains 12 residues. Germline V gene data show CDR1 as MDHEN and CDR2 as SYDVKM. The CDR3 bases are TGTGCCAGCAGGGACAGGGTCTACGAGCAGTACTTC. The encoded protein is CASRDRVYEQYF.

The gene calls are TRBV7-2 and TRBJ2-7; 11 bases are shared with TRBD2. CDR1 and CDR2 (germline): SGHTA, FQGNSA. The CDR3 length is 16 residues. J lost 5 bases, V lost 4 bases, and 10 bases had no gene match. The CDR3 region is CASSSSALAGGDEQYF. The DNA for the CDR3 is TGTGCCAGCAGCTCCTCGGCCCTAGCGGGAGGCGACGAGCAGTACTTC.

This clone is a singleton in its sample. The chain uses TRBV7-9 and TRBJ1-1; D is perhaps TRBD1 (5 bases). This CDR3 is 13 amino acids long. V was shortened by 1 base and J by 10 bases, with 13 bases between the two germline ends. CDR1 SEHNR and CDR2 FQNEAQ come from the germline V gene (reference sequence). CDR3 sequence reads: CASSLEGRGVAFF. Here the CDR3 DNA reads TGTGCCAGCAGCTTAGAGGGTCGGGGGGTAGCTTTCTTT.

This clone was picked up a small number of times. CDR3 coding DNA: TGTGCCAGCAGCGCGAACCAGGGGTCGGAAGCTTTCTTT. Protein: CASSANQGSEAFF. V is TRBV7-9 and J is TRBJ1-1, with D possibly being TRBD1 (6 bases). V gave up 5 bases and J gave up 8 bases, with 15 bases separating them. The germline gives CDR1 SEHNR, CDR2 FQNEAQ (reference sequence). The CDR3 spans 13 residues.

This chain joins TRBV28 and TRBJ1-4; TRBD1 matches at 11 bases. This CDR3 spans 15 amino acids. Per germline, CDR1 MDHEN and CDR2 SYDVKM. Trimming cost V 6 bases and J 0 bases; bases outside gene matches: 0. The CDR3 is CASRDRGPTNEKLFF. The CDR3, as DNA: TGTGCCAGCAGGGACAGGGGGCCAACTAATGAAAAACTGTTTTTT. Full variable domain (remainder filled in from reference TRBV28 and TRBJ1-4): DVKVTQSSRYLVKRTGEKVFLECVQDMDHENMFWYRQDPGLGLRLIYFSYDVKMKEKGDIPEGYSVSREKKERFSLILESASTNQTSMYLCASRDRGPTNEKLFFGSGTQLSVL.

This chain connects TRBV2 to TRBJ1-1; weak D call: TRBD1 (6 bases). The CDR3 spans 14 residues. From germline, CDR1 is SNHLY and CDR2 FYNNEI. Trimming took off 6 bases at V and 1 base at J, with 12 bases between the two ends. The CDR3 spells CASRRQDSNTEAFF. The CDR3 DNA reads as TGTGCCAGCAGGCGACAGGATTCGAACACTGAAGCTTTCTTT.

V and J are TRBV28 and TRBJ2-5; 7 bases are a match to TRBD1. Germline CDR1 reads MDHEN; CDR2 reads SYDVKM. V was clipped by 4 bases and J by 2 bases; unmatched bases: 7. The CDR3 has 15 amino acids. The CDR3 DNA reads as TGTGCCAGCAGTTCTCCGGGACAGCGACAAGAGACCCAGTACTTC. Encoded protein: CASSSPGQRQETQYF.

This chain joins TRBV30 and TRBJ2-7; 7 bases line up with TRBD1. CDR1 and CDR2 from the germline V gene are GTSNPN and SVGIG (reference sequence). The CDR3 runs to 12 residues. With 4 bases clipped from V and 5 bases from J, the junction kept 5 bases outside the gene matches. CDR3 protein: CAWTRGPNEQYF. Written as DNA, the CDR3 is TGTGCCTGGACAAGGGGGCCAAACGAGCAGTACTTC.

The table lists this clone with a few counts. CDR3 loop: CAWSPDRMGQPQHF. The CDR3 nucleotides are TGTGCCTGGAGTCCCGACAGGATGGGGCAGCCCCAGCATTTT. The chain has TRBV30 and TRBJ1-5, with D maybe TRBD1 (6 bases). CDR3 length: 14 residues. Looked up from germline, CDR1 is GTSNPN and CDR2 is SVGIG (reference sequence). Trimming left V 2 bases short and J 7 bases short, with 15 bases between.

The rearrangement links TRBV5-6 to TRBJ2-1, with 7 positions matching TRBD2. J was trimmed by 2 bases and V by 6 bases; bases with no gene match: 5. Germline V gives CDR1 SGHDT, CDR2 YYEEEE. The CDR3 has 14 residues. CDR3 residues: CASIQRGTYNEQFF. The CDR3 nucleotides read TGTGCCAGCATCCAGCGGGGTACCTACAATGAGCAGTTCTTC.

The V call is TRBV7-2, the J call TRBJ2-7, with D unresolved. The CDR3 contains 17 residues. Germline assignment: CDR1 SGHTA and CDR2 FQGNSA. The germline V and J ends were trimmed by 5 bases and 8 bases, with 28 bases remaining between them. The CDR3 region is CASSPRPAAYQRLQQYF. The CDR3, as DNA: TGTGCCAGCAGCCCCCGGCCTGCGGCATATCAAAGGTTGCAGCAGTACTTC.

The rearrangement links TRBV7-9 to TRBJ2-6; 7 bases fit TRBD1. The germline V gene has CDR1 SEHNR and CDR2 FQNEAQ (reference sequence). V was pared by 5 bases and J by 1 base, with 2 bases of the junction left unmatched. The CDR3 is made up of 15 amino acids. The CDR3 DNA sequence: TGTGCCAGCAGCACAGGGGAATCTGGGGCCAACGTCCTGACTTTC. Translation: CASSTGESGANVLTF.

CDR3 sequence reads: CASSIQIGGAIYGYTF. Written as DNA, the CDR3 is TGTGCCAGTAGTATTCAAATCGGCGGGGCAATCTATGGCTACACCTTC. The chain combines TRBV19 with TRBJ1-2; the D gene is possibly TRBD1 (5 bases). The germline V gene encodes CDR1 LNHDA and CDR2 SQIVND (reference sequence). Trimming removed 3 bases at V and 4 bases at J, with 18 bases between. The CDR3 extends over 16 amino acids.

V gene TRBV11-2 combines with J gene TRBJ1-1, with D uncertain. Germline-derived CDR1 and CDR2 are SGHAT and FQNNGV. The CDR3 length is 14 residues. Between the trimmed V and J ends, which lost 2 bases and 8 bases, there was a span of 15 bases. CDR3 DNA: TGTGCCAGCAGCTTAATGCTTCTGGCACCCGAAGCTTTCTTT. It specifies CASSLMLLAPEAFF.

V is TRBV30 and J is TRBJ1-3, with D unresolved. The CDR3 is made up of 15 amino acids. The germline gives CDR1 GTSNPN, CDR2 SVGIG (reference sequence). Trimming took 4 bases from V and 1 from J, leaving 14 bases between them. The CDR3 DNA sequence: TGTGCCTGGACGACTGGAATTTCATCTGGAAACACCATATATTTT. As protein: CAWTTGISSGNTIYF.

CDR3: CASSISSGSRFGELFF. The DNA for the CDR3 is TGTGCCAGTAGTATCTCTTCTGGGAGCAGGTTCGGGGAGCTGTTTTTT. The chain recombines TRBV19 with TRBJ2-2, with D possibly TRBD2 on 5 matching bases. The germline V gene encodes CDR1 LNHDA and CDR2 SQIVND (reference sequence). V lost 3 bases and J lost 7, with 18 bases in between. This CDR3 has 16 amino acids.

The genes are TRBV6-5 and TRBJ1-5; 7 bases map to TRBD1. The CDR3 has 15 residues. Germline V lookup: CDR1 MNHEY, CDR2 SVGAGI. The junction had 6 bases not matched to a gene; V was cut back by 5 bases and J by 2 bases. The CDR3 DNA sequence: TGTGCCAGCAGTCCGACAGGGATGGGCAATCAGCCCCAGCATTTT. It codes for CASSPTGMGNQPQHF.

V and J are TRBV10-2 and TRBJ1-5; tentatively, D is TRBD1 (6 bases). The CDR3 covers 15 residues. V was cut by 10 bases and J by 4 bases, with 20 bases left in between. The V gene's germline CDR1 is WSHSY and CDR2 SAAADI. DNA for the CDR3: TGCGCCACCACCCCTGGGGGCGCGTTTAATCAGCCCCAGCATTTT. Its translation is CATTPGGAFNQPQHF.

This clone was seen more than once but under ten times. This chain uses TRBV28 with TRBJ1-2; 7 bases are shared with TRBD1. Germline V gene lookup returns CDR1 MDHEN and CDR2 SYDVKM. Germline trimming cut 6 bases from V and 4 bases from J; bases unmatched to any gene: 11. The length of the CDR3 is 15 residues. The CDR3 DNA is TGTGCCAGCAGAGTTCCGCACAGGGGACCCTATGGCTACACCTTC. Translating it yields CASRVPHRGPYGYTF.

This clone has just a few counts. The chain uses TRBV4-3 and TRBJ2-4; D is uncertain. CDR1 and CDR2 (germline): LGHNA, YSLEER. Between the trimmed V and J ends, which lost 4 bases and 10 bases, there was a span of 11 bases. The CDR3 has 12 residues. In DNA form, the CDR3 reads TGCGCCAGCAGCCCTAACGGTTTTATTCAGTACTTC. Amino acids: CASSPNGFIQYF.

This chain links TRBV5-1 with TRBJ2-1, with D possibly TRBD1 on 5 matching bases. V was shortened by 0 bases and J by 12 bases, with 19 bases between the two germline ends. Germline V gene lookup returns CDR1 SGHRS and CDR2 YFSETQ. The CDR3 contains 15 residues. CDR3 amino acids: CASSLGSDLQVGQFF. The DNA for the CDR3 is TGCGCCAGCAGCTTGGGATCAGACCTACAGGTGGGGCAGTTCTTC.

The chain joins TRBV4-3 to TRBJ2-2, with 8 positions matching TRBD1. CDR1 LGHNA and CDR2 YSLEER come from the germline V gene. V shed 1 base and J 4 bases; nucleotides not matched to a gene: 2. The CDR3 extends over 15 amino acids. The CDR3 protein is CASSQGTGSTGELFF. The CDR3 bases are TGCGCCAGCAGCCAAGGGACAGGGAGCACCGGGGAGCTGTTTTTT.